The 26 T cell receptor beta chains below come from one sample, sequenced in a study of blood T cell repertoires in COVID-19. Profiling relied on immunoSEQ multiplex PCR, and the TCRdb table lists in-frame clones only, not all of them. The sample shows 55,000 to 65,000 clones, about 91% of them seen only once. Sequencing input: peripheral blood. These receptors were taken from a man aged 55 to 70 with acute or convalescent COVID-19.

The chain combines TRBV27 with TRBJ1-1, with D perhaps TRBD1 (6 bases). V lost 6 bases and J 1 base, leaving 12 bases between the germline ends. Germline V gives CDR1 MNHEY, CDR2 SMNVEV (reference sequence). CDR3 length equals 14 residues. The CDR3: CASRTQGRNTEAFF. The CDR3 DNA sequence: TGTGCCAGCAGAACTCAGGGGAGGAACACTGAAGCTTTCTTT.

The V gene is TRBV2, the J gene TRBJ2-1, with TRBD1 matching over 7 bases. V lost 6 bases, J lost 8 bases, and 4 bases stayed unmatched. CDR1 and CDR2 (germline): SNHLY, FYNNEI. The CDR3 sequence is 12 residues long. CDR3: CASRQTGYEQFF. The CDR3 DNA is TGTGCCAGCAGACAGACAGGGTATGAGCAGTTCTTC.

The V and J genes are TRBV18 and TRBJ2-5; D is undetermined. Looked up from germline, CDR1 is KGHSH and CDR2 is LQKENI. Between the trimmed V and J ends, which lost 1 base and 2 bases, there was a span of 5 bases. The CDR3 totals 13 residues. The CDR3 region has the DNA TGTGCCAGCTCACCACTTCCACAAGAGACCCAGTACTTC. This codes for CASSPLPQETQYF.

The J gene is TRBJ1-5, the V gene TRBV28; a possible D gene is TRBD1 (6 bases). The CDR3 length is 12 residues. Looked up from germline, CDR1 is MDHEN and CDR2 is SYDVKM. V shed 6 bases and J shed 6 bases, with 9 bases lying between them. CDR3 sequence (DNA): TGTGCCAGCAGCTTACAGGGTCAGCCCCAGCATTTT. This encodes CASSLQGQPQHF. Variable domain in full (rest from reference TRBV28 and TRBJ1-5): DVKVTQSSRYLVKRTGEKVFLECVQDMDHENMFWYRQDPGLGLRLIYFSYDVKMKEKGDIPEGYSVSREKKERFSLILESASTNQTSMYLCASSLQGQPQHFGDGTRLSIL.

DNA for the CDR3: TGTGCCTGGAACGTCGGGGAAGGAGCCCAGCATTTT. This gives the protein CAWNVGEGAQHF. V is TRBV30 and J is TRBJ1-5; D not resolved. Germline V gene data show CDR1 as GTSNPN and CDR2 as SVGIG (reference sequence). The CDR3 is made up of 12 amino acids. V lost 4 bases, J lost 11 bases, and 15 bases lay in between.

CDR3 in DNA: TGTGCCAGCAGTCCAACTAGTGCCGGGGAGCTGTTTTTT. The encoded protein is CASSPTSAGELFF. This chain uses TRBV27 with TRBJ2-2, with a possible D match to TRBD2 (5 bases). Germline V gives CDR1 MNHEY, CDR2 SMNVEV (reference sequence). The V and J ends lost 5 bases and 6 bases respectively, with 10 bases between them. The CDR3 totals 13 residues.

CDR3 residues: CASSQGAGALNTEAFF. The CDR3 nucleotides read TGTGCCAGCAGCCAAGGTGCAGGGGCCCTGAACACTGAAGCTTTCTTT. V is TRBV14 and J is TRBJ1-1, with a weak D call TRBD1 (6 bases). V dropped 1 base and J dropped 0 bases, with 12 bases sitting between them. The CDR3 sequence is 16 residues long. Germline CDR1 and CDR2: SGHDN and FVKESK.

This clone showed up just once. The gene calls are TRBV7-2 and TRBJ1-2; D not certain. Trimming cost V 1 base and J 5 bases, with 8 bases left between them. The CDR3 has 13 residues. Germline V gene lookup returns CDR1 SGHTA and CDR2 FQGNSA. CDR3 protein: CASSLVYGYGYTF. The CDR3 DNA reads TGTGCCAGCAGCTTAGTATACGGGTATGGCTACACCTTC.

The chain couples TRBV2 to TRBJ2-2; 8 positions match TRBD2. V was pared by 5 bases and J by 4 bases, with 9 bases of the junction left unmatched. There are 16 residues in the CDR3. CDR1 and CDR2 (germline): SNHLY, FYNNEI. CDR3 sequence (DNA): TGTGCCAGCAGTCCCTCGGGGGGGGCGGGCACCGGGGAGCTGTTTTTT. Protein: CASSPSGGAGTGELFF.

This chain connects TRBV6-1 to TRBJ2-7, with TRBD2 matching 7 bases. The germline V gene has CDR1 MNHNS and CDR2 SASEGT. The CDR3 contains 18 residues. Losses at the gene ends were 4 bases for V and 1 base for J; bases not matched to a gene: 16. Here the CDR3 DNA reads TGTGCCAGCAGTGCGGGCCTTTTTGCGGGAGTGAATTCCTACGAGCAGTACTTC. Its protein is CASSAGLFAGVNSYEQYF.

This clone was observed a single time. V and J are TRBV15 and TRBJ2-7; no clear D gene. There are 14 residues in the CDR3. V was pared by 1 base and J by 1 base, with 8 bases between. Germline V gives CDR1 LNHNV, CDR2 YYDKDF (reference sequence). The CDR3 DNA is TGTGCCACCAGCAGAGCTTCGCAGTCCTACGAGCAGTACTTC. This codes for CATSRASQSYEQYF. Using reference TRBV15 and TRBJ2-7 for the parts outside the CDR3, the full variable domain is DAMVIQNPRYQVTQFGKPVTLSCSQTLNHNVMYWYQQKSSQAPKLLFHYYDKDFNNEADTPDNFQSRRPNTSFCFLDIRSPGLGDTAMYLCATSRASQSYEQYFGPGTRLTVT.

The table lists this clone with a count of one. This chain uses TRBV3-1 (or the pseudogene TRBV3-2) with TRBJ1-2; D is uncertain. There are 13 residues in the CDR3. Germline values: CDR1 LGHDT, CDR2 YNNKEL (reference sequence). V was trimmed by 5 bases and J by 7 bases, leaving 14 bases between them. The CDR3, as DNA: TGTGCCAGCAGCGAGTATCGTGAGGCTGGCTACACCTTC. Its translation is CASSEYREAGYTF.

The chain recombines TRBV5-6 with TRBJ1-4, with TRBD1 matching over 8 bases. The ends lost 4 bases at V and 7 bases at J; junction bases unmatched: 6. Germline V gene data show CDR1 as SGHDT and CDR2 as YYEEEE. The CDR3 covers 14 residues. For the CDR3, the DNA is TGTGCCAGCAGCATAGCAGGGGGCGGTGAAAAACTGTTTTTT. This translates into CASSIAGGGEKLFF.

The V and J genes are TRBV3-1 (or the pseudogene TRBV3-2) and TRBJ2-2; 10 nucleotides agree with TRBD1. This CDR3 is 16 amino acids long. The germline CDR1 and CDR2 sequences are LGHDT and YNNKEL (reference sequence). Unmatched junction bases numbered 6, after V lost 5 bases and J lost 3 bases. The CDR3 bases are TGTGCCAGCAGCGATAGGACAGGGGGATACACCGGGGAGCTGTTTTTT. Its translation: CASSDRTGGYTGELFF.

This CDR3 is CASSYLAGADTQYF. In DNA, the CDR3 is TGCGCCAGCAGCTATTTAGCGGGAGCGGATACGCAGTATTTT. V usage is TRBV5-1 and J usage is TRBJ2-3, with TRBD2 matching 9 bases. In germline, CDR1 is SGHRS, CDR2 YFSETQ. Trimming cost V 3 bases and J 6 bases; bases outside gene matches: 5. CDR3 length: 14 residues.

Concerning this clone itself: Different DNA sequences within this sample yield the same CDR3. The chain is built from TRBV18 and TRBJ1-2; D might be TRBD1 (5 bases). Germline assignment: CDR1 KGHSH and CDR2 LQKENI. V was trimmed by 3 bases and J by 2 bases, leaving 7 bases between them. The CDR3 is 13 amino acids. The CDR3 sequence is CASSPGGNYGYTF. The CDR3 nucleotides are TGTGCCAGCTCACCGGGGGGGAACTATGGCTACACCTTC.

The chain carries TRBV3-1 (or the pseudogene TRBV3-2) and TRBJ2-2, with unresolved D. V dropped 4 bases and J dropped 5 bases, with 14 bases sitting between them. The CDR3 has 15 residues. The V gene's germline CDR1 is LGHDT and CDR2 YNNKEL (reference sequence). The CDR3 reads CASSPVIGPTGELFF. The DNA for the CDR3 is TGTGCCAGCAGCCCCGTTATCGGTCCTACCGGGGAGCTGTTTTTT.

CDR3 residues: CASSPLQGAGSGANVLTF. In nucleotides, the CDR3 is TGTGCCAGCAGCCCTTTACAGGGGGCGGGCTCTGGGGCCAACGTCCTGACTTTC. The rearrangement links TRBV7-8 to TRBJ2-6, with TRBD1 identical over 9 bases. Trimming at V came to 5 bases and at J to 0 bases, leaving 8 bases not matched to a gene. Germline assignment: CDR1 SGHVS and CDR2 FQNEAQ. The CDR3 has 18 amino acids.

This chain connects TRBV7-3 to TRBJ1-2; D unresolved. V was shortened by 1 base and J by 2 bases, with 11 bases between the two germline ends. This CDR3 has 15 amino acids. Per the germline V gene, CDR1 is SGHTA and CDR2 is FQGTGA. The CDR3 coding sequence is TGTGCCAGCAGCTTAAACGCGGGGATGAACTATGGCTACACCTTC. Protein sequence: CASSLNAGMNYGYTF. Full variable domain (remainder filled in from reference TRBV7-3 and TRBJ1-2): GAGVSQTPSNKVTEKGKYVELRCDPISGHTALYWYRQSLGQGPEFLIYFQGTGAADDSGLPNDRFFAVRPEGSVSTLKIQRTERGDSAVYLCASSLNAGMNYGYTFGSGTRLTVV.

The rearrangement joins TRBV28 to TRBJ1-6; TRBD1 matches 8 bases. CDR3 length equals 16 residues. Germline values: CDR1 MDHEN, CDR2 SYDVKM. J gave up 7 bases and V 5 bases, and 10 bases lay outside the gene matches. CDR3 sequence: CASSPNDRGENSPLHF. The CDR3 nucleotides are TGTGCCAGCAGTCCGAACGACAGGGGTGAGAATTCACCCCTCCACTTT.

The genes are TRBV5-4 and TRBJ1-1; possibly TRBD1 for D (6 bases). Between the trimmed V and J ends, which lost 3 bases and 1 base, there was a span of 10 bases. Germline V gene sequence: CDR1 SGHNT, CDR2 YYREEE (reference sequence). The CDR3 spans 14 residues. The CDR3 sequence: CASSSQGTNTEAFF. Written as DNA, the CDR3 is TGTGCCAGCAGCTCACAGGGAACGAACACTGAAGCTTTCTTT.

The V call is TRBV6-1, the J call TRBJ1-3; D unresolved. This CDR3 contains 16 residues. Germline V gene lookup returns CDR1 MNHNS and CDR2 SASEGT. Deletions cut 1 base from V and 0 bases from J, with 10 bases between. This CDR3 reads CASSEEAGFSGNTIYF. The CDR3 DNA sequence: TGTGCCAGCAGTGAAGAGGCGGGCTTCTCTGGAAACACCATATATTTT.

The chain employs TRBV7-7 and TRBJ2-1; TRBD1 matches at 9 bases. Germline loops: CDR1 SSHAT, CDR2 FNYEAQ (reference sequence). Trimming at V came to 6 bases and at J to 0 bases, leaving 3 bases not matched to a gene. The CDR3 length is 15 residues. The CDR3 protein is CASSSDRGSYNEQFF. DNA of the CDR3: TGTGCCAGCAGTTCGGACAGGGGCTCCTACAATGAGCAGTTCTTC.

CDR3: CASSIDGLLGQYQPQHF. The CDR3 DNA reads as TGTGCCAGTAGTATAGATGGACTCTTGGGTCAATATCAGCCCCAGCATTTT. The chain employs TRBV19 and TRBJ1-5; no definite D call. Germline loops: CDR1 LNHDA, CDR2 SQIVND (reference sequence). V was trimmed by 0 bases and J by 5 bases, leaving 17 bases between them. The CDR3 covers 17 residues.

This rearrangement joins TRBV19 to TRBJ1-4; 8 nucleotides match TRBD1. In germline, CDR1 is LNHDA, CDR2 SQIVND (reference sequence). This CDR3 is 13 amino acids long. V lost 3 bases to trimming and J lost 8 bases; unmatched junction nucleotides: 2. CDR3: CASSIRDREKLFF. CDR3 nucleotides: TGTGCCAGTAGTATCCGGGACAGGGAAAAACTGTTTTTT.

This CDR3 reads CAWNSDREGDYNEQFF. CDR3 DNA sequence: TGTGCCTGGAATTCTGATCGGGAGGGAGATTACAATGAGCAGTTCTTC. The gene calls are TRBV30 and TRBJ2-1, with TRBD2 identical over 8 bases. The CDR3 is 16 residues long. The germline CDR1 and CDR2 sequences are GTSNPN and SVGIG (reference sequence). The J segment lost 4 bases and the V segment lost 4 bases, leaving 12 bases of the junction unmatched.